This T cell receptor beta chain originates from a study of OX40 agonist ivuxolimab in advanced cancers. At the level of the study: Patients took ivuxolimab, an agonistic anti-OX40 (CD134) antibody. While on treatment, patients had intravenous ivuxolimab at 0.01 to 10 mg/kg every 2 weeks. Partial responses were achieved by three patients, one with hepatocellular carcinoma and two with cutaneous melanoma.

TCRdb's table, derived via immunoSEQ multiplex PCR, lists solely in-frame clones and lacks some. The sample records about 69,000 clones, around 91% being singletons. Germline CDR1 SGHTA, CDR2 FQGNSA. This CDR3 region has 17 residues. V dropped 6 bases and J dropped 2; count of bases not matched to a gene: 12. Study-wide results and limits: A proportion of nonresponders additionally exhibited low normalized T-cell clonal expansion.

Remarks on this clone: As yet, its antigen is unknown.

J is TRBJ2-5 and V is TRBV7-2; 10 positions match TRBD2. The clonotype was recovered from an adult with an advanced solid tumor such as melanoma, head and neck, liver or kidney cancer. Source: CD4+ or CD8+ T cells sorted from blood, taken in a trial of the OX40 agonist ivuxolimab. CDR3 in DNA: TGTGCCAGCAGGTCGGGCAGCGGGAGGGGATCTCAAGAGACCCAGTACTTC. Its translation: CASRSGSGRGSQETQYF.